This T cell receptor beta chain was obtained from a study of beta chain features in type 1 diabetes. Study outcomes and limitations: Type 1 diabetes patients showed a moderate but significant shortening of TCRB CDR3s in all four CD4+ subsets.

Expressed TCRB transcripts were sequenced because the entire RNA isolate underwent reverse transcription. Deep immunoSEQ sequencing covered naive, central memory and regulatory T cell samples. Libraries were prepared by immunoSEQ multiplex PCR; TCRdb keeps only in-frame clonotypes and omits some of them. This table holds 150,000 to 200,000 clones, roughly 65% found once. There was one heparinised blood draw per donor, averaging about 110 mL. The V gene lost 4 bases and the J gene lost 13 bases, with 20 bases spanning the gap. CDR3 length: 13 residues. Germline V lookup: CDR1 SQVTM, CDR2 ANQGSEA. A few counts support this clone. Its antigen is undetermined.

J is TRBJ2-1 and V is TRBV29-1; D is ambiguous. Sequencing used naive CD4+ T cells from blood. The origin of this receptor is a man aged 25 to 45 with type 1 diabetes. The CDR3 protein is CSVGQDPTFDQFF. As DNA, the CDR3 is TGCAGCGTTGGCCAAGACCCTACGTTCGATCAGTTCTTC.